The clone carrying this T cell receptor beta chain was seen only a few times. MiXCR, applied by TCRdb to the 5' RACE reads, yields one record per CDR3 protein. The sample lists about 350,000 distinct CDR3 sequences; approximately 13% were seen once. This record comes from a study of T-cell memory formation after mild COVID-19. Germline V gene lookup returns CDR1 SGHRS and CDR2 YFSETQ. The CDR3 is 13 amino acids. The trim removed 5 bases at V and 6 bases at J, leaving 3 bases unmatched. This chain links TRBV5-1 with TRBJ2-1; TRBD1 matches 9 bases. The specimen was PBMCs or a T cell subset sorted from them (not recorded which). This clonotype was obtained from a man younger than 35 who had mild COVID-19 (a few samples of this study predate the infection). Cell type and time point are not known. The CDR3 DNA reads TGCGCCAGCAGATCGACAGGGGGCAATGAGCAGTTCTTC. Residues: CASRSTGGNEQFF.